A single sample is the source of the 3 T cell receptor beta chains below, sequenced in a study of blood T cell repertoires in COVID-19. Libraries were prepared by immunoSEQ multiplex PCR; TCRdb keeps only in-frame clonotypes and omits some of them. The sample contains 150,000 or so clones, 75% to 90% of which appear only once. The sample consisted of peripheral blood. These receptor sequences come from a man in his sixties with active or convalescent COVID-19.

V usage is TRBV4-2 and J usage is TRBJ1-5, with a tentative D call TRBD1 (5 bases). Germline CDR1 LGHNA, CDR2 YNFKEQ. V lost 1 base to trimming and J lost 3 bases, with 7 bases between them. The CDR3 consists of 14 residues. The CDR3 loop reads CASSQATDNQPQHF. Written as DNA, the CDR3 is TGTGCCAGCAGCCAAGCGACAGACAATCAGCCCCAGCATTTT.

The rearrangement links TRBV10-3 to TRBJ2-4, with a weak D call TRBD1 (6 bases). Germline assignment: CDR1 ENHRY and CDR2 SYGVKD. Trimming cost V 3 bases and J 8 bases, with 14 bases left between them. This CDR3 region has 14 residues. DNA of the CDR3: TGTGCCATCAGTGAATCCACAGAGGGGGACATTCAGTACTTC. Its translation is CAISESTEGDIQYF.

This clone showed up just a few times. The chain couples TRBV7-9 to TRBJ1-1, with D maybe TRBD1 (6 bases). Germline CDR1 SEHNR, CDR2 FQNEAQ (reference sequence). CDR3 length: 13 amino acids. The V gene lost 5 bases and the J gene lost 6 bases, with 13 bases spanning the gap. CDR3 residues: CASSIGTTPEAFF. As DNA, the CDR3 is TGTGCCAGCAGCATAGGGACAACGCCTGAAGCTTTCTTT.